The 11 T cell receptor beta chains below come from one sample, sequenced in a study of cytomegalovirus exposure and HLA in healthy donors (dated by TCRdb to the late 2010s). Library preparation employed the immunoSEQ multiplex PCR assay. For the multiplex PCR, a mixture combining 60 forward primers for TCR Vbeta segments and 13 reverse primers for TCR Jbeta segments was used. Drawn from immuneACCESS, this table holds only the in-frame rearrangements with V and J called that TCRdb kept. Clones are partly lost; checked studies trace under half to an unresolved V gene and leave the rest unexplained. In all, the sample holds about 77,000 clones, and about 84% of those were seen once. The top ten constitute around 3.7% of the sample. The sample was PBMCs. These receptors originate from a man aged 35 to 55 in good health and CMV-seronegative.

The J gene is TRBJ2-3, the V gene TRBV5-6; tentatively, D is TRBD1 (6 bases). CDR3 size: 15 residues. Trimming pared 0 bases from V and 4 bases from J, leaving 12 bases between. Germline V gene data show CDR1 as SGHDT and CDR2 as YYEEEE. The CDR3 DNA sequence: TGTGCCAGCAGCTTGGACAGGGTTTTGGCAGATACGCAGTATTTT. Translated: CASSLDRVLADTQYF.

In regard to this clone: Germline is not matched at one junction end, which may reflect a read error. The sample carries other DNA sequences with the same CDR3. The chain is built from TRBV9 and TRBJ2-7; 9 nucleotides align to TRBD1. CDR3 length: 15 residues. Germline CDR1 is SGDLS and CDR2 is YYNGEE. In DNA form, the CDR3 reads TGCGCCAGCAGCGTAGGGGACAGGGAATGGTACGAGCAGTACTTC. Translation gives CASSVGDREWYEQYF.

The DNA of the CDR3 is TGTGCCAGCAGTTTTGGGACAGGCTATGGCTACACCTTC. Translating it yields CASSFGTGYGYTF. V is TRBV28 and J is TRBJ1-2; TRBD1 matches at 8 bases. V was pared by 3 bases and J by 4 bases, with 1 base of the junction left unmatched. The V gene's germline CDR1 is MDHEN and CDR2 SYDVKM. The CDR3 extends over 13 amino acids.

The CDR3, as DNA: TGTGCCAGCAGCTCTCTCTATGAGCAGTTCTTC. Amino acid sequence: CASSSLYEQFF. The V and J genes are TRBV11-2 and TRBJ2-1; no clear D gene. This CDR3 region has 11 residues. Trimming removed 4 bases from V and 8 bases from J, with 6 bases in between. CDR1 and CDR2 from the germline V gene are SGHAT and FQNNGV.

The chain combines TRBV5-6 with TRBJ2-5; D perhaps matches TRBD2 (6 bases). The J call may be wrong; the DNA end is better matched by TRBJ2-7. The CDR3 contains 15 residues. Germline values: CDR1 SGHDT, CDR2 YYEEEE. The CDR3 nucleotides are TGTGCCAGCAGTTTAGACCGAACGGGGACTTACGAGCAGTACTTC. Amino acids: CASSLDRTGTYEQYF.

J is TRBJ2-7 and V is TRBV2; maybe TRBD1 (6 bases). The CDR3 runs to 15 residues. The ends were cut back, 6 bases at V and 2 bases at J, with 17 bases in the middle. Germline V gene lookup returns CDR1 SNHLY and CDR2 FYNNEI. The CDR3 region is CASRGDRNNPYEQYF. The CDR3 region has the DNA TGTGCCAGCAGGGGAGACAGGAATAACCCCTACGAGCAGTACTTC.

To note about this clone: One end of the junction does not line up with germline, which may come from a read error. The V and J genes are TRBV7-7 and TRBJ2-1; D unclear. Germline CDR1 is SSHAT and CDR2 is FNYEAQ (reference sequence). CDR3 length: 13 residues. The CDR3 reads CASSFGGDNEQFF. The CDR3 nucleotides read TGTGCTAGCAGCTTCGGTGGAGACAATGAGCAGTTCTTC.

The chain joins TRBV28 to TRBJ1-3, with a tentative D call TRBD1 (5 bases). The CDR3 runs to 15 residues. V was clipped by 5 bases and J by 0 bases, with 11 bases between them. The germline V gene encodes CDR1 MDHEN and CDR2 SYDVKM. The CDR3 coding sequence is TGTGCCAGCAGTCCCCCCAGGGACTCTGGAAACACCATATATTTT. Its translation: CASSPPRDSGNTIYF. The full variable domain, in which reference TRBV28 and TRBJ1-3 provide the parts outside the CDR3, is DVKVTQSSRYLVKRTGEKVFLECVQDMDHENMFWYRQDPGLGLRLIYFSYDVKMKEKGDIPEGYSVSREKKERFSLILESASTNQTSMYLCASSPPRDSGNTIYFGEGSWLTVV.

J is TRBJ1-5 and V is TRBV15, with D unresolved. V dropped 1 base and J dropped 6 bases, with 10 bases sitting between them. The CDR3 loop spans 14 amino acids. The germline CDR1 and CDR2 sequences are LNHNV and YYDKDF (reference sequence). CDR3 sequence reads: CATSRAPGSQPQHF. As DNA, the CDR3 is TGTGCCACCAGCAGAGCACCAGGAAGTCAGCCCCAGCATTTT.

This chain connects TRBV6-6 to TRBJ2-5; D is perhaps TRBD1 (5 bases). The DNA end lines up better with TRBJ2-7; the J call may be wrong. Germline CDR1 MNHNY, CDR2 SVGAGI (reference sequence). The CDR3 is 13 amino acids. CDR3 sequence reads: CASSDPQGSEQYF. The CDR3 DNA is TGTGCCAGCAGTGACCCCCAGGGTTCCGAGCAGTACTTC.

CDR3 residues: CASSLDSRGPTDTQYF. The CDR3 DNA reads as TGCGCCAGCAGCTTGGATTCGCGGGGACCCACAGATACGCAGTATTTT. The chain employs TRBV5-1 and TRBJ2-3, with D maybe TRBD2 (6 bases). This CDR3 spans 16 amino acids. Germline values: CDR1 SGHRS, CDR2 YFSETQ. Trimming took 0 bases from V and 2 from J, leaving 13 bases between them.